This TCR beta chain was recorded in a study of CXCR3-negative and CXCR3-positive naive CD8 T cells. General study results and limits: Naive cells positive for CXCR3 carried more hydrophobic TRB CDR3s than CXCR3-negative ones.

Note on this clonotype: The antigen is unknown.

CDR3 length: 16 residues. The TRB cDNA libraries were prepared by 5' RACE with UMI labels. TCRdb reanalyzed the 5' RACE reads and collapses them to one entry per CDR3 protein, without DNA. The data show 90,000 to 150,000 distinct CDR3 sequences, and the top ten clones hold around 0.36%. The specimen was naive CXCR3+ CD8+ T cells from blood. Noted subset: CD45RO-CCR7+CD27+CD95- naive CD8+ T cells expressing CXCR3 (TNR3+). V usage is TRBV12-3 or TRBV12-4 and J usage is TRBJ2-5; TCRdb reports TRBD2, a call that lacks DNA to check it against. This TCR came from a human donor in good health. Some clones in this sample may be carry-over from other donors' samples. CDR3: CASSLGLAGGPETQYF.